Listed here are 29 T cell receptor beta chains from one sample, sequenced in a study of T-cell reconstitution after alpha-beta-depleted transplantation in children. TCRbeta library preparation incorporated unique molecular identifiers. TCRdb re-analysed the PCR reads in MiXCR, keeping a single row per CDR3 protein. The table includes some 300,000 distinct CDR3 sequences, approximately 10% detected once. Sequenced here: PBMCs from the stem cell graft donor, sampled from the stem cell graft. Receptor source: a human donor who donated a stem cell graft to a child with acute lymphoblastic leukemia.

The sample holds a few counts of this clonotype. The CDR3 DNA is TGTGCCATCAGTGAGTTGGCTTTTCCGAACACCGGGGAGCTGTTTTTT. Translation: CAISELAFPNTGELFF. The chain links TRBV10-3 to TRBJ2-2; D ambiguous. This CDR3 is built from 16 residues. CDR1 is ENHRY and CDR2 is SYGVKD in the germline V gene. Deletions cut 1 base from V and 0 bases from J, with 9 bases between.

The chain employs TRBV3-1 and TRBJ2-1; the D is unclear. Trimming took off 1 base at V and 12 bases at J, with 10 bases between the two ends. Germline V gene lookup returns CDR1 LGHDT and CDR2 YNNKEL (reference sequence). The CDR3 is 12 amino acids. CDR3 bases: TGTGCCAGCAGCCAAGCGAGGTCGGGGCAGTTCTTC. It specifies CASSQARSGQFF.

In its sample, this clonotype was seen a few times. The V gene is TRBV5-5, the J gene TRBJ1-2; perhaps TRBD1 as D (6 bases). The CDR3 sequence is 12 residues long. Germline V gives CDR1 SGHKS, CDR2 YYEKEE (reference sequence). V lost 4 bases and J lost 4, with 8 bases in between. For the CDR3, the DNA is TGTGCCAGCAGCCGGGGGGCCTATGGCTACACCTTC. Its protein product is CASSRGAYGYTF.

This clonotype has just a few counts. The chain recombines TRBV20-1 with TRBJ2-5; D is tentatively TRBD1 or TRBD2 (5 bases each). Germline V lookup: CDR1 DFQATT, CDR2 SNEGSKA (reference sequence). V was shortened by 6 bases and J by 1 base, with 12 bases between the two germline ends. The CDR3 loop spans 13 amino acids. DNA of the CDR3: TGCAGTGCCCACGGGGACGGCCAAGAGACCCAGTACTTC. This translates into CSAHGDGQETQYF.

This clonotype has more than one count but fewer than ten. The V call is TRBV11-2, the J call TRBJ2-7; D is uncertain. The CDR3 spans 13 residues. The ends were cut back, 6 bases at V and 4 bases at J, with 13 bases in the middle. Germline loops: CDR1 SGHAT, CDR2 FQNNGV. This CDR3 is CASRSVATYEQYF. In DNA, the CDR3 is TGTGCCAGCAGATCAGTAGCTACTTACGAGCAGTACTTC.

The chain is built from TRBV27 and TRBJ2-5, with D tentatively TRBD2 (5 bases). Germline V gives CDR1 MNHEY, CDR2 SMNVEV (reference sequence). V dropped 5 bases and J dropped 1 base, with 14 bases sitting between them. This CDR3 has 15 residues. The CDR3 is CASSPVAKPQETQYF. The CDR3 DNA sequence: TGTGCCAGCAGTCCCGTAGCGAAACCCCAAGAGACCCAGTACTTC.

The chain recombines TRBV7-2 with TRBJ2-3; a weak D match, TRBD1 (6 bases). The germline V gene encodes CDR1 SGHTA and CDR2 FQGNSA. With 1 base removed from V and 8 bases from J, the gap between germline ends came to 19 bases. The CDR3 has 16 amino acids. This chain's CDR3 is CASSLVVQQRGGTQYF. The CDR3 nucleotides read TGTGCCAGCAGCTTAGTAGTTCAGCAGAGAGGGGGTACGCAGTATTTT.

The rearrangement links TRBV28 to TRBJ2-7; D might be TRBD2 (6 bases). The CDR3 runs to 13 residues. Germline V gene sequence: CDR1 MDHEN, CDR2 SYDVKM. Trimming removed 2 bases at V and 7 bases at J, with 12 bases between. CDR3 region: CASSLRLAWEQYF. CDR3 coding DNA: TGTGCCAGCAGTTTAAGGCTAGCGTGGGAGCAGTACTTC.

This clonotype occurred a few times. The chain employs TRBV28 and TRBJ1-4; tentatively, D is TRBD1 (6 bases). This CDR3 region has 15 residues. Trimming stripped 2 bases from V and 5 bases from J, with 12 bases between. CDR1 is MDHEN and CDR2 is SYDVKM in the germline V gene. CDR3 nucleotide sequence: TGTGCCAGCAGTTTAGTGGGGGCCGGGAATGAAAAACTGTTTTTT. Translated, it gives CASSLVGAGNEKLFF.

CDR3 in amino acids: CASSLDGGTLSQPQHF. CDR3 bases: TGTGCCAGCAGCTTAGATGGGGGGACTCTAAGTCAGCCCCAGCATTTT. This chain joins TRBV11-2 and TRBJ1-5; tentatively, D is TRBD1 (5 bases). This CDR3 is 16 amino acids long. V was trimmed by 0 bases and J by 6 bases, leaving 15 bases between them. Germline CDR1 reads SGHAT; CDR2 reads FQNNGV.

CDR3 in amino acids: CSARPTMYQETQYF. For the CDR3, the DNA is TGCAGTGCGCGACCCACAATGTACCAAGAGACCCAGTACTTC. The J gene is TRBJ2-5, the V gene TRBV20-1; D is ambiguous. The CDR3 totals 14 residues. Germline V gene data show CDR1 as DFQATT and CDR2 as SNEGSKA (reference sequence). Trimming shortened V by 6 bases and J by 0 bases, and 14 bases separated the two germline ends.

This clonotype has a count of ten or more. CDR3 in amino acids: CASSSADTQYF. The CDR3 DNA is TGTGCCAGCAGTTCAGCAGATACGCAGTATTTT. This chain joins TRBV27 and TRBJ2-3; the D is unclear. V lost 4 bases, J lost 4 bases, and 3 bases lay in between. The CDR3 covers 11 residues. Germline V gives CDR1 MNHEY, CDR2 SMNVEV (reference sequence).

This rearrangement joins TRBV19 to TRBJ1-1; D unresolved. Germline V CDR1 and CDR2: LNHDA, SQIVND (reference sequence). The CDR3 is made up of 12 amino acids. V was pared by 1 base and J by 5 bases, with 5 bases between. The CDR3 here is CASSIGATEAFF. In DNA, the CDR3 is TGTGCCAGTAGTATAGGGGCAACTGAAGCTTTCTTT.

CDR3 sequence (DNA): TGTGCCAGCAGTTTACGGATCCGGACTAGCGTTAGCACAGATACGCAGTATTTT. Translation: CASSLRIRTSVSTDTQYF. The chain uses TRBV28 and TRBJ2-3; 9 bases are a match to TRBD2. Germline V CDR1 and CDR2: MDHEN, SYDVKM. V lost 2 bases and J lost 0; bases outside the gene matches: 9. The CDR3 length is 18 residues.

The chain couples TRBV7-3 to TRBJ2-5, with D tentatively TRBD1 (6 bases). Trimming removed 5 bases from V and 1 base from J, with 11 bases in between. Looked up from germline, CDR1 is SGHTA and CDR2 is FQGTGA. The CDR3 runs to 14 residues. The CDR3 sequence: CASSPDRTQETQYF. The CDR3 nucleotides are TGTGCCAGCAGCCCAGACAGGACCCAAGAGACCCAGTACTTC.

The chain employs TRBV30 and TRBJ1-5, with D possibly TRBD1 on 5 matching bases. CDR1 and CDR2 from the germline V gene are GTSNPN and SVGIG (reference sequence). The V end lost 2 bases, the J end lost 0 bases, and 17 bases lay between the germline ends. The CDR3 is made up of 17 amino acids. CDR3 residues: CAWSSLGGSGSNQPQHF. CDR3 nucleotides: TGTGCCTGGAGTTCATTGGGGGGTTCGGGTAGCAATCAGCCCCAGCATTTT.

This clonotype was counted a few times. The V and J genes are TRBV4-1 and TRBJ1-3, with 10 bases lining up with TRBD1. Germline V gene data show CDR1 as MGHRA and CDR2 as YSYEKL. The junction had 3 bases not matched to a gene; V was cut back by 3 bases and J by 1 base. The CDR3 runs 16 residues. The CDR3 sequence: CASSHLDRGSGNTIYF. In DNA form, the CDR3 reads TGCGCCAGCAGCCACCTGGACAGGGGGTCTGGAAACACCATATATTTT.

This clonotype was seen many times. The chain employs TRBV9 and TRBJ2-7, with TRBD2 matching over 10 bases. The CDR3 loop spans 16 amino acids. The trim removed 4 bases at V and 1 base at J, leaving 8 bases unmatched. CDR1 and CDR2 from the germline V gene are SGDLS and YYNGEE. Here the CDR3 DNA reads TGTGCCAGCAGCCCCCAGGGTAGCGGGAGGTCCTACGAGCAGTACTTC. Encoded protein: CASSPQGSGRSYEQYF.

The V call is TRBV3-1, the J call TRBJ1-1; 8 nucleotides match TRBD1. The germline CDR1 and CDR2 sequences are LGHDT and YNNKEL (reference sequence). V dropped 4 bases and J dropped 0; count of bases not matched to a gene: 13. The CDR3 has 18 amino acids. The CDR3 loop reads CASSPYTGGFTMNTEAFF. CDR3 DNA: TGTGCCAGCAGCCCCTATACAGGGGGTTTTACGATGAACACTGAAGCTTTCTTT.

The table lists this clonotype with a few counts. V gene TRBV4-1 combines with J gene TRBJ2-1; D gene uncertain. Germline values: CDR1 MGHRA, CDR2 YSYEKL. The V and J ends lost 0 bases and 8 bases respectively, with 17 bases between them. The CDR3 runs to 16 residues. The CDR3 DNA is TGCGCCAGCAGCCAAGAGGCGAGTGGAACGAAGGATGAGCAGTTCTTC. It encodes CASSQEASGTKDEQFF.

This clonotype was seen many times. The chain recombines TRBV10-3 with TRBJ2-5, with 12 bases identical to TRBD2. Germline V gene data show CDR1 as ENHRY and CDR2 as SYGVKD. The V segment lost 6 bases and the J segment 4 bases; nucleotides outside the gene matches: 9. The CDR3 is 16 amino acids. The CDR3 spells CAISPRLAGVGETQYF. Written as DNA, the CDR3 is TGTGCCATCAGCCCTAGACTAGCGGGAGTTGGAGAGACCCAGTACTTC.

The chain uses TRBV12-3 or TRBV12-4 and TRBJ2-5; perhaps D is TRBD1 or TRBD2 (5 bases each). This CDR3 is built from 14 residues. V dropped 4 bases and J dropped 5 bases, with 14 bases sitting between them. CDR3 loop: CASSSPGRRETQYF. The CDR3 bases are TGTGCCAGCAGTTCGCCGGGGCGCCGGGAGACCCAGTACTTC.

The chain recombines TRBV20-1 with TRBJ2-5, with D maybe TRBD2 (6 bases). This CDR3 contains 14 residues. Per the germline V gene, CDR1 is DFQATT and CDR2 is SNEGSKA (reference sequence). V lost 3 bases and J 9 bases, leaving 20 bases between the germline ends. CDR3 region: CSASGGQGEVAQYF. The DNA for the CDR3 is TGCAGTGCTAGTGGAGGGCAGGGTGAGGTTGCCCAGTACTTC.

In this sample, this clonotype turned up many times. This sequence joins TRBV5-1 and TRBJ2-3, with D perhaps matching TRBD1 (5 bases). CDR1 and CDR2 (germline): SGHRS, YFSETQ. This CDR3 has 14 amino acids. Trimming cost V 0 bases and J 5 bases, with 10 bases left between them. The CDR3 nucleotides read TGCGCCAGCAGCTTGGGTCAGGACATAGATACGCAGTATTTT. Encoded protein: CASSLGQDIDTQYF.

The gene calls are TRBV5-1 and TRBJ2-7; 10 bases fit TRBD1. The CDR3 runs to 16 residues. The germline V gene encodes CDR1 SGHRS and CDR2 YFSETQ. The J segment lost 2 bases and the V segment lost 2 bases, leaving 7 bases of the junction unmatched. The CDR3: CASSFLGTGVAYEQYF. The CDR3 DNA follows: TGCGCCAGCAGCTTTCTGGGGACAGGGGTTGCCTACGAGCAGTACTTC.

This clonotype was found a few times. The chain couples TRBV20-1 to TRBJ2-7; possible D gene TRBD1, 6 bases. The CDR3 is 11 residues long. Germline loops: CDR1 DFQATT, CDR2 SNEGSKA (reference sequence). Trimming stripped 8 bases from V and 7 bases from J, with 15 bases between. The CDR3 here is CSWAGVGEQYF. In DNA, the CDR3 is TGCAGTTGGGCAGGGGTGGGGGAGCAGTACTTC.

This sequence joins TRBV28 and TRBJ2-3; 7 bases fit TRBD1. Trimming removed 5 bases from V and 4 bases from J; junction bases left unmatched: 9. The length of the CDR3 is 15 residues. The germline CDR1 and CDR2 sequences are MDHEN and SYDVKM. CDR3 sequence: CASSERQGRADTQYF. CDR3 nucleotides: TGTGCCAGCAGTGAGAGACAGGGCAGGGCAGATACGCAGTATTTT.

Only a few counts were recorded for this clonotype. V usage is TRBV5-1 and J usage is TRBJ2-2, with D possibly called TRBD1 or TRBD2 (6 bases each). Germline loops: CDR1 SGHRS, CDR2 YFSETQ. This CDR3 has 18 residues. V lost 0 bases to trimming and J lost 2 bases, with 17 bases between them. CDR3 amino acids: CASSLVPLGGINTGELFF. DNA of the CDR3: TGCGCCAGCAGCTTGGTCCCTCTAGGGGGGATAAACACCGGGGAGCTGTTTTTT.

This clonotype was observed a handful of times. The V gene is TRBV7-9, the J gene TRBJ1-1; no clear D gene. This CDR3 has 11 amino acids. V was shortened by 2 bases and J by 6 bases, with 4 bases between the two germline ends. Germline V gene sequence: CDR1 SEHNR, CDR2 FQNEAQ (reference sequence). CDR3 in DNA: TGTGCCAGCAGCTTAAGATCTGAAGCTTTCTTT. Protein sequence: CASSLRSEAFF.